Presented here are 28 T cell receptor beta chains from one specimen sequenced in a study of molecular identifiers for immune sequencing clone quantification (dated by TCRdb to the late 2010s). The method behind the library was PCR. Instrument used: Illumina HiSeq 4000. TCRdb reprocessing: public reads trimmed at Q25 with fastp, clones called with MiXCR, in-frame beta chains kept. Under each unique CDR3 protein, matching rows form one entry showing the most common genes and DNA. Present in this sample are about 320,000 distinct CDR3 sequences, over 20% of which were seen just once. Of the sample, approximately 0.83% falls within the top ten clones. The sample taken for sequencing was naive CD8+ T cells from blood, with Jurkat cell RNA spiked in. The cell subset or site label, as the study defines it: FACS-sorted CD8+CD4-CCR7+CD45RA+ naive T cells. The receptors were sampled from a human donor in good health. Some libraries in this study had Jurkat cell RNA spiked in.

The chain carries TRBV12-3 or TRBV12-4 and TRBJ2-2, with D unresolved. This CDR3 comprises 13 residues. This chain's CDR3 is CVSGGSGTGELFF. CDR3 in DNA: TGTGTATCAGGCGGTTCAGGCACCGGGGAGCTGTTTTTT.

Comments on this clonotype: This may stem from a read error, because a much larger clone lies one nucleotide away. The chain employs TRBV7-9 and TRBJ2-3, with D perhaps being TRBD1 or TRBD2 (5 bases each). The CDR3 runs to 13 residues. Per germline, CDR1 SEHNR and CDR2 FQNEAQ (reference sequence). V shed 5 bases and J shed 2 bases, with 8 bases lying between them. CDR3 sequence: CASSGGFTDTQYF. The CDR3 nucleotides are TGTGCCAGCAGCGGGGGATTCACAGATACGCAGTATTTT.

This clonotype was seen repeatedly, ten times or more. This rearrangement joins TRBV2 to TRBJ1-4; D is unclear. CDR1 and CDR2 (germline): SNHLY, FYNNEI. Trimming cost V 6 bases and J 1 base, with 15 bases left between them. This CDR3 has 16 amino acids. The CDR3 DNA reads as TGTGCCAGCAGGACCCCGACCCGGGAAACTAATGAAAAACTGTTTTTT. Amino acid sequence: CASRTPTRETNEKLFF.

The table lists this clonotype with many counts. The V call is TRBV7-9, the J call TRBJ2-7; maybe TRBD1 (6 bases). Trimming stripped 5 bases from V and 2 bases from J, with 13 bases between. The CDR3 sequence is 14 residues long. Germline V gene sequence: CDR1 SEHNR, CDR2 FQNEAQ (reference sequence). CDR3 bases: TGTGCCAGCAGCCCGACAGGTGACGCCTACGAGCAGTACTTC. Translated: CASSPTGDAYEQYF.

This clonotype appeared many times. The rearrangement links TRBV6-2 or TRBV6-3 to TRBJ2-7; D may be TRBD1 (5 bases). Trimming removed 4 bases at V and 1 base at J, with 14 bases between. Germline V gives CDR1 MNHEY, CDR2 SVGEGT. CDR3 length: 15 amino acids. CDR3 sequence (DNA): TGTGCCAGCAGTTCCCAGGGTCCCTGGTCCTACGAGCAGTACTTC. Its protein is CASSSQGPWSYEQYF.

This clonotype was detected ten times or more. The J gene is TRBJ2-3, the V gene TRBV11-2; no clear D. Germline CDR1 reads SGHAT; CDR2 reads FQNNGV. The CDR3 covers 14 residues. V was shortened by 5 bases and J by 4 bases, with 13 bases between the two germline ends. The CDR3 loop reads CASSPPPAPDTQYF. The CDR3 bases are TGTGCCAGCAGCCCACCCCCAGCCCCAGATACGCAGTATTTT.

A word on this clonotype: One base away lies a much larger clone, so this may be a sequencing read error. It is likely a read error, because the conserved phenylalanine at the end of the CDR3 is missing. This chain uses TRBV5-1 with TRBJ2-7, with 10 positions matching TRBD2. Germline CDR1 reads SGHRS; CDR2 reads YFSETQ. The CDR3 sequence is 15 residues long. V shed 2 bases, J shed 5 bases, and the junction held 7 bases outside the gene matches. CDR3 sequence reads: CASSLRLAGVNEQYS. In nucleotides, the CDR3 is TGCGCCAGCAGCTTAAGGCTAGCGGGAGTCAACGAGCAGTACTCC.

This clonotype was recorded at least ten times. This rearrangement joins TRBV7-6 to TRBJ2-5; D might be TRBD1 or TRBD2, each matching 6 bases. Germline-derived CDR1 and CDR2 are SGHVS and FNYEAQ. CDR3 length: 14 amino acids. V shed 5 bases and J shed 5 bases, with 15 bases lying between them. CDR3 amino acids: CASSAFGGRETQYF. The CDR3 DNA sequence: TGTGCCAGCAGCGCCTTTGGGGGGCGGGAGACCCAGTACTTC.

The chain is built from TRBV27 and TRBJ1-1; the D gene is possibly TRBD1 (5 bases). Germline lookup yields CDR1 MNHEY and CDR2 SMNVEV (reference sequence). Trimming pared 5 bases from V and 5 bases from J, leaving 15 bases between. CDR3 length: 14 amino acids. Here the CDR3 reads CASSATGERTEAFF. The CDR3 DNA reads TGTGCCAGCAGTGCAACAGGAGAGCGGACTGAAGCTTTCTTT.

This clonotype was counted many times. V usage is TRBV5-4 and J usage is TRBJ2-1; the D gene is possibly TRBD2 (6 bases). CDR1 and CDR2 from the germline V gene are SGHNT and YYREEE (reference sequence). V shed 5 bases and J shed 6 bases, with 18 bases lying between them. The CDR3 covers 15 residues. This chain's CDR3 is CASSPGGRSPNEQFF. In nucleotides, the CDR3 is TGTGCCAGCAGTCCCGGGGGTCGCTCTCCCAATGAGCAGTTCTTC.

In the case of this clonotype: A much larger clone is a single base away; this may be a read error. The DNA of the CDR3 is TGTGCCAGCAGCCAAGATGAGACTAGCGGGAGGTTTGGAGTAAAGACCCTGTACTTC. This codes for CASSQDETSGRFGVKTLYF. The chain recombines TRBV4-2 with TRBJ2-5, with 13 bases that match TRBD2. Germline V gene sequence: CDR1 LGHNA, CDR2 YNFKEQ. The CDR3 loop spans 19 amino acids.

This clonotype was seen at least ten times. The chain combines TRBV19 with TRBJ1-3; D not resolved. Trimming took 3 bases from V and 0 from J, leaving 9 bases between them. The CDR3 consists of 15 residues. Germline V lookup: CDR1 LNHDA, CDR2 SQIVND (reference sequence). The CDR3, as DNA: TGTGCCAGTAGTATTGACAAGAGCTCTGGAAACACCATATATTTT. This codes for CASSIDKSSGNTIYF.

This clonotype was counted between two and nine times. This chain joins TRBV7-8 and TRBJ2-1, with unresolved D. In germline, CDR1 is SGHVS, CDR2 FQNEAQ. The CDR3 has 17 residues. Trimming took off 2 bases at V and 6 bases at J, with 20 bases between the two ends. CDR3 loop: CASSLLGDLRSSNEQFF. The CDR3 region has the DNA TGTGCCAGCAGCTTATTGGGTGATCTAAGAAGTTCCAATGAGCAGTTCTTC.

At least ten counts were recorded for this clonotype. The chain has TRBV12-3 or TRBV12-4 and TRBJ2-4; TRBD2 agrees at 7 bases. Germline trimming cut 5 bases from V and 7 bases from J; bases unmatched to any gene: 5. The CDR3 covers 13 residues. The CDR3: CASSPGGGNIQYF. In DNA, the CDR3 is TGTGCCAGCAGTCCTGGCGGGGGTAACATTCAGTACTTC.

This clonotype was seen at least ten times. The rearrangement joins TRBV20-1 to TRBJ2-3; TRBD2 matches 11 bases. V was pared by 6 bases and J by 4 bases, with 9 bases of the junction left unmatched. The CDR3 contains 15 residues. Germline V lookup: CDR1 DFQATT, CDR2 SNEGSKA (reference sequence). In DNA form, the CDR3 reads TGCAGTGCCCATCATAGCGGGGGGGTAGCAGATACGCAGTATTTT. This gives the protein CSAHHSGGVADTQYF.

As regards this clonotype: Possible read error: a much larger clone is one base away. This chain uses TRBV11-2 with TRBJ2-7, with D possibly being TRBD1 (5 bases). This CDR3 contains 14 residues. The V gene lost 6 bases and the J gene lost 1 base, with 13 bases spanning the gap. Germline assignment: CDR1 SGHAT and CDR2 FQNNGV. For the CDR3, the DNA is TGTGCCAGCAGTATAGTGACAGCTTCCTACGAGCAGTACTTC. Amino acid sequence: CASSIVTASYEQYF.

This clonotype has just one count. Germline and junction disagree at one end, which may indicate a read error. The V and J genes are TRBV6-2 or TRBV6-3 and TRBJ2-7; the D is unclear. Germline CDR1 reads MNHEY; CDR2 reads SVGEGT. This CDR3 spans 17 amino acids. As DNA, the CDR3 is TGTGCCAGCAATTACTCGAGGCTTGGATCACTCTCTTACGAGCAGTACTTC. It is translated as CASNYSRLGSLSYEQYF.

This clonotype was counted ten times or more. This chain uses TRBV13 with TRBJ1-3; 8 bases are a match to TRBD1. CDR3 length: 14 amino acids. Germline CDR1 PRHDT, CDR2 FYEKMQ (reference sequence). Unmatched junction bases numbered 0, after V lost 5 bases and J lost 0 bases. The CDR3 DNA reads as TGTGCCAGCAGCACAGGGGGCTCTGGAAACACCATATATTTT. It specifies CASSTGGSGNTIYF.

This clonotype has a handful of counts. CDR3 nucleotides: TGCGCCAGCAGCCAAGACACCACTTTTTTCACCGGGGAGCTGTTTTTT. Protein product: CASSQDTTFFTGELFF. This sequence joins TRBV4-3 and TRBJ2-2; D call uncertain. Trimming shortened V by 0 bases and J by 4 bases, and 12 bases separated the two germline ends. Germline assignment: CDR1 LGHNA and CDR2 YSLEER. CDR3 length: 16 residues.

As for this clonotype: This may come from a read error, since a much larger clone is one base off. CDR3 sequence (DNA): TGTGCCAGCAGTTCCCCAGAGGGGAGGGACACAGATACGCAGTATTTT. Amino acids: CASSSPEGRDTDTQYF. The rearrangement joins TRBV28 to TRBJ2-3; 7 bases map to TRBD2. The CDR3 runs 16 residues. V lost 4 bases, J lost 2 bases, and 9 bases stayed unmatched. Germline CDR1 is MDHEN and CDR2 is SYDVKM.

The rearrangement links TRBV30 to TRBJ2-6; D is ambiguous. Germline V gene data show CDR1 as GTSNPN and CDR2 as SVGIG (reference sequence). This CDR3 is 14 amino acids long. The ends were cut back, 4 bases at V and 0 bases at J, with 7 bases in the middle. The CDR3 spells CAWTGDSGANVLTF. The CDR3 nucleotides are TGTGCCTGGACAGGAGACTCTGGGGCCAACGTCCTGACTTTC.

This clonotype was detected only a few times. This sequence joins TRBV4-3 and TRBJ1-2; D call uncertain. The CDR3 loop spans 15 amino acids. V shed 1 base and J shed 0 bases, with 9 bases lying between them. Germline V gene data show CDR1 as LGHNA and CDR2 as YSLEER. The CDR3 DNA reads as TGCGCCAGCAGCCAAGTTCAGCTTGCTAACTATGGCTACACCTTC. As protein: CASSQVQLANYGYTF.

On this clonotype itself: The junction departs from the called germline gene at one end, perhaps through a read error. The rearrangement joins TRBV9 to TRBJ2-6, with D hard to call. The germline CDR1 and CDR2 sequences are SGDLS and YYNGEE. This CDR3 spans 12 amino acids. Here the CDR3 DNA reads TGTGCCAGCAGCGTAAGGGCCATCGTCCTGACTTTC. Its protein is CASSVRAIVLTF.

This clonotype came up many times. The chain joins TRBV13 to TRBJ2-5; a possible D gene is TRBD1 (6 bases). CDR1 is PRHDT and CDR2 is FYEKMQ in the germline V gene (reference sequence). This CDR3 region has 15 residues. The ends were cut back, 2 bases at V and 3 bases at J, with 13 bases in the middle. The CDR3 bases are TGTGCCAGCAGCTTAAGAGGGGACAACAAAGAGACCCAGTACTTC. It codes for CASSLRGDNKETQYF.

This clonotype occurred many times. The rearrangement joins TRBV20-1 to TRBJ2-3; 7 positions agree with TRBD1. With 0 bases clipped from V and 3 bases from J, the junction kept 9 bases outside the gene matches. The CDR3 is made up of 16 amino acids. Germline CDR1 reads DFQATT; CDR2 reads SNEGSKA (reference sequence). Here the CDR3 reads CSARDFRDSHTDTQYF. CDR3 nucleotide sequence: TGCAGTGCTAGAGATTTCCGGGACAGCCATACAGATACGCAGTATTTT.

There are many counts of this clonotype. The CDR3 protein is CASSFLTSTDTQYF. The CDR3 bases are TGTGCCAGCAGCTTTTTGACTAGCACAGATACGCAGTATTTT. The chain recombines TRBV7-6 with TRBJ2-3; D unresolved. Germline-derived CDR1 and CDR2 are SGHVS and FNYEAQ. The CDR3 consists of 14 residues. Trimming removed 3 bases from V and 0 bases from J, with 7 bases in between.

This clonotype was detected ten times or more. J is TRBJ2-7 and V is TRBV27, with D perhaps matching TRBD1 or TRBD2 (6 bases each). Germline V lookup: CDR1 MNHEY, CDR2 SMNVEV (reference sequence). The CDR3 is 13 residues long. The V and J ends lost 4 bases and 7 bases respectively, with 14 bases between them. The CDR3 bases are TGTGCCAGCAGTTGGGGGGCAGGGCGGGAGCAGTACTTC. As protein: CASSWGAGREQYF.

This clonotype was seen many times. The chain couples TRBV29-1 to TRBJ2-3, with D possibly TRBD1 on 5 matching bases. Germline assignment: CDR1 SQVTM and CDR2 ANQGSEA. Trimming cost V 4 bases and J 2 bases, with 10 bases left between them. CDR3 length equals 13 residues. The CDR3 DNA follows: TGCAGCGTTGGTAGGGGTCTCACAGATACGCAGTATTTT. Translated, it gives CSVGRGLTDTQYF.